This entry describes one T cell receptor beta chain. The sample is drawn from a study of T cell changes during pregnancy in multiple sclerosis. The CDR3 runs to 18 residues. V lost 2 bases to trimming and J lost 2 bases, with 16 bases between them. Germline V CDR1 and CDR2: SEHNR, FQNEAQ (reference sequence). The data were produced by immunoSEQ multiplex PCR, yet TCRdb's version contains in-frame clones alone and is incomplete. The sample gives tens of thousands of clones, roughly 92% of which show up once; 0.67% is in the top ten. The source was CD4+ T cells from peripheral blood mononuclear cells, collected in the first trimester of pregnancy. This sequence joins TRBV7-9 and TRBJ2-6; a possible D gene is TRBD2 (5 bases). The origin of this receptor is a female donor with multiple sclerosis, enrolled in a pregnancy study. The CDR3 region is CASSLWELSRTGANVLTF. CDR3 nucleotide sequence: TGTGCCAGCAGCTTATGGGAGTTAAGCAGAACTGGGGCCAACGTCCTGACTTTC.